The 9 T cell receptor beta chains below come from one sample, sequenced in a study of cytomegalovirus exposure and HLA in healthy donors. A multiplex PCR was run with 60 Vbeta primers and 13 Jbeta primers. Produced via immunoSEQ multiplex PCR; TCRdb's table is partial and in-frame only. Among 60,000 to 85,000 clones listed, around 79% were seen once. The sequencing sample was made of PBMCs. The receptor set was obtained from a middle-aged man in good health and CMV-seronegative.

This clone showed up just a few times. The chain couples TRBV10-3 to TRBJ1-2, with D tentatively TRBD1 (5 bases). Trimming cost V 3 bases and J 8 bases, with 16 bases left between them. CDR1 and CDR2 (germline): ENHRY, SYGVKD. This CDR3 spans 14 amino acids. CDR3 bases: TGTGCCATCAGTGACCCAGGGATTGCGTTCGGCTACACCTTC. Translating gives CAISDPGIAFGYTF.

The V and J genes are TRBV19 and TRBJ2-1; 12 bases fit TRBD2. The CDR3 spans 15 residues. CDR1 is LNHDA, CDR2 SQIVND, per germline (reference sequence). Trimming took 5 bases from V and 8 from J; bases not matched to a gene: 7. CDR3 sequence reads: CASSLGTSGLDEQFF. CDR3 nucleotide sequence: TGTGCCAGTAGTCTAGGGACTAGCGGGTTGGATGAGCAGTTCTTC.

Only a few counts were recorded for this clone. The V gene is TRBV9, the J gene TRBJ2-2; D perhaps matches TRBD1 (6 bases). The V and J ends lost 1 base and 6 bases respectively, with 13 bases between them. The CDR3 spans 15 residues. The germline gives CDR1 SGDLS, CDR2 YYNGEE. The CDR3 region is CASSVLDRNSGELFF. The CDR3 nucleotides are TGTGCCAGCAGCGTATTAGACAGGAATTCCGGGGAGCTGTTTTTT.

J is TRBJ1-5 and V is TRBV5-8, with D hard to call. CDR1 and CDR2 (germline): SGHTS, YDEGEE. V dropped 0 bases and J dropped 7 bases, with 5 bases sitting between them. This CDR3 region has 12 residues. CDR3 in DNA: TGTGCCAGCAGCTTGGTTTCACAGCCCCAGCATTTT. Its translation is CASSLVSQPQHF.

This clone was detected once. J is TRBJ1-5 and V is TRBV5-8, with D possibly TRBD1 on 5 matching bases. CDR1 is SGHTS, CDR2 YDEGEE, per germline. The germline V and J ends were trimmed by 3 bases and 5 bases, with 12 bases remaining between them. CDR3 length equals 14 residues. CDR3 amino acids: CASSSTVTYQPQHF. The CDR3 DNA reads TGTGCCAGCAGCTCGACAGTTACTTATCAGCCCCAGCATTTT.

The chain recombines TRBV2 with TRBJ1-4, with unresolved D. Germline V gene lookup returns CDR1 SNHLY and CDR2 FYNNEI. The CDR3 covers 14 residues. Trimming stripped 7 bases from V and 0 bases from J, with 9 bases between. The CDR3 DNA follows: TGTGCCAGCACTCTTCCGGCAACTAATGAAAAACTGTTTTTT. Amino acids: CASTLPATNEKLFF.

This clone has more than one count but fewer than ten. This chain joins TRBV28 and TRBJ2-3; TRBD2 matches 8 bases. Germline V gene lookup returns CDR1 MDHEN and CDR2 SYDVKM. V trimming: 5 bases; J trimming: 4 bases; junction bases outside the gene matches: 8. The length of the CDR3 is 15 residues. CDR3 DNA sequence: TGTGCCAGCAGTCTAAGCGGGAGCGGGTCAGATACGCAGTATTTT. Translation: CASSLSGSGSDTQYF.

The V gene is TRBV19, the J gene TRBJ2-5; 12 bases match TRBD2. The DNA end is more similar to TRBJ2-7, so the J call may be wrong. Germline V gives CDR1 LNHDA, CDR2 SQIVND (reference sequence). The CDR3 is made up of 16 amino acids. The CDR3: CASRPQGLAGTAEQYF. CDR3 sequence (DNA): TGTGCCAGTAGACCTCAAGGACTAGCGGGAACAGCCGAGCAGTACTTC.

V usage is TRBV2 and J usage is TRBJ2-5; D may be TRBD2 (5 bases). V was trimmed by 6 bases and J by 4 bases, leaving 12 bases between them. Germline CDR1 SNHLY, CDR2 FYNNEI. This CDR3 is 13 amino acids long. The CDR3: CASRGRAGETQYF. The CDR3 DNA sequence: TGTGCCAGCAGGGGTCGGGCGGGAGAGACCCAGTACTTC.